A single sample gave rise to the 8 T cell receptor beta chains below, sequenced in a study of read filtering for tumor transcriptome and immune sequencing. This library used roughly 0.4 ug RNA and molecular barcoded adaptors spanning alpha/delta and beta/gamma chains. TCRdb called the reads again in MiXCR, with one record for every CDR3 protein. The table lists tens of thousands of distinct CDR3 sequences, roughly a fifth of them singletons, with over 15% in the top ten. The sequencing input was a population of CD138-negative cells sorted from bone marrow. The receptors come from a donor aged 40 or older with multiple myeloma.

The table lists this clonotype with many counts. The rearrangement links TRBV2 to TRBJ1-6; 7 nucleotides match TRBD1. CDR3 length: 14 amino acids. The J segment lost 7 bases and the V segment lost 7 bases, leaving 7 bases of the junction unmatched. Germline CDR1 SNHLY, CDR2 FYNNEI. CDR3 nucleotides: TGTGCCAGCAAGACAGGGCAGTGGAATTCACCCCTCCACTTT. Its protein product is CASKTGQWNSPLHF. Supplemented by reference TRBV2 and TRBJ1-6, the full variable domain reads EPEVTQTPSHQVTQMGQEVILRCVPISNHLYFYWYRQILGQKVEFLVSFYNNEISEKSEIFDDQFSVERPDGSNFTLKIRSTKLEDSAMYFCASKTGQWNSPLHFGNGTRLTVT.

At least ten counts were recorded for this clonotype. The V call is TRBV29-1, the J call TRBJ2-1; weak D call: TRBD1 (5 bases). The V end was cut by 7 bases, the J end by 0 bases, with 16 bases between. Germline-derived CDR1 and CDR2 are SQVTM and ANQGSEA. The CDR3 runs to 15 residues. The CDR3 nucleotides read TGCAGCGCCCTTAGGGGCAGTTCCTCCTACAATGAGCAGTTCTTC. Translation: CSALRGSSSYNEQFF.

This clonotype was found many times. This rearrangement joins TRBV5-1 to TRBJ2-6; no reliable D call. The V gene lost 0 bases and the J gene lost 0 bases, with 10 bases spanning the gap. The CDR3 sequence is 17 residues long. CDR1 is SGHRS and CDR2 is YFSETQ in the germline V gene. In DNA form, the CDR3 reads TGCGCCAGCAGCTTGGGGGATCAACTCTCTGGGGCCAACGTCCTGACTTTC. Translated, it gives CASSLGDQLSGANVLTF. Supplemented by reference TRBV5-1 and TRBJ2-6, the full variable domain reads KAGVTQTPRYLIKTRGQQVTLSCSPISGHRSVSWYQQTPGQGLQFLFEYFSETQRNKGNFPGRFSGRQFSNSRSEMNVSTLELGDSALYLCASSLGDQLSGANVLTFGAGSRLTVL.

There are many counts of this clonotype. The chain links TRBV12-3 or TRBV12-4 to TRBJ2-2; D may be TRBD1 or TRBD2 (5 bases each). This CDR3 is 15 amino acids long. Trimming cost V 6 bases and J 0 bases, with 11 bases left between them. The CDR3 sequence is CASRSGRTNTGELFF. The CDR3, as DNA: TGTGCCAGCAGGTCGGGACGCACGAACACCGGGGAGCTGTTTTTT.

This clonotype was counted ten times or more. The chain joins TRBV7-2 to TRBJ2-5, with 10 positions matching TRBD1. This CDR3 spans 14 amino acids. J was trimmed by 9 bases and V by 3 bases; bases with no gene match: 7. CDR1 is SGHTA and CDR2 is FQGNSA in the germline V gene. CDR3: CASSLGQGMGAQYF. In DNA form, the CDR3 reads TGTGCCAGCAGCTTGGGACAGGGGATGGGGGCCCAGTACTTC. Full variable domain (rest looked up from reference TRBV7-2 and TRBJ2-5): GAGVSQSPSNKVTEKGKDVELRCDPISGHTALYWYRQSLGQGLEFLIYFQGNSAPDKSGLPSDRFSAERTGGSVSTLTIQRTQQEDSAVYLCASSLGQGMGAQYFGPGTRLLVL.

This clonotype has ten or more counts. The V gene is TRBV5-1, the J gene TRBJ2-3; no firm D call. Germline V gene data show CDR1 as SGHRS and CDR2 as YFSETQ. V lost 0 bases to trimming and J lost 9 bases, with 17 bases between them. The CDR3 runs to 15 residues. Here the CDR3 reads CASSLGGKAPRTQYF. CDR3 coding DNA: TGCGCCAGCAGCTTGGGTGGAAAGGCCCCCAGGACGCAGTATTTT.

Note on this clonotype: The junction does not match germline at one end; this may be a read error. The CDR3 reads CASGFVTGGSHSYNEQFF. DNA for the CDR3: TGCGCCAGCGGCTTTGTTACTGGCGGGTCCCACTCCTACAATGAGCAGTTCTTC. The rearrangement joins TRBV5-1 to TRBJ2-1; perhaps TRBD2 as D (5 bases). Germline V gene sequence: CDR1 SGHRS, CDR2 YFSETQ. The CDR3 loop spans 18 amino acids.

This clonotype was observed a handful of times. The chain joins TRBV19 to TRBJ2-1; the match to TRBD2 covers 7 bases. Trimming took 8 bases from V and 1 from J; bases not matched to a gene: 2. CDR1 is LNHDA, CDR2 SQIVND, per germline (reference sequence). CDR3 size: 13 residues. The CDR3 sequence: CASVGGSYNEQFF. In DNA form, the CDR3 reads TGTGCCAGTGTCGGGGGGTCCTACAATGAGCAGTTCTTC.